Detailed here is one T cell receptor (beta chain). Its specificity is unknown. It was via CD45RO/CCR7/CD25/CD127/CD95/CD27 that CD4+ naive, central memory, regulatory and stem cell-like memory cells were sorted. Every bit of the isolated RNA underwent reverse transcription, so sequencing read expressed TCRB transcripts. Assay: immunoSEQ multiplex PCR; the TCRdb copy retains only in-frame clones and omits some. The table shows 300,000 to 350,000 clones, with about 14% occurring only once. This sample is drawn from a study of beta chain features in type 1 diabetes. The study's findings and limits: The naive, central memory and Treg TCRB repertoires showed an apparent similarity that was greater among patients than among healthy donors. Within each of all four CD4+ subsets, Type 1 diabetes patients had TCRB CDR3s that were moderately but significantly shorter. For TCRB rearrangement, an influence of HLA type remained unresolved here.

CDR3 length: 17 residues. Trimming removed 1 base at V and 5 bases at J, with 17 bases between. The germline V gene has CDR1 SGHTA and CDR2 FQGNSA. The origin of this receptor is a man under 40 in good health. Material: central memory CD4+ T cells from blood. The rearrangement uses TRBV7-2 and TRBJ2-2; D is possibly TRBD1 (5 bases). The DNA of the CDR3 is TGTGCCAGCAGCTTAGATCACGCGGCAGGGAAGACCGGGGAGCTGTTTTTT. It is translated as CASSLDHAAGKTGELFF.